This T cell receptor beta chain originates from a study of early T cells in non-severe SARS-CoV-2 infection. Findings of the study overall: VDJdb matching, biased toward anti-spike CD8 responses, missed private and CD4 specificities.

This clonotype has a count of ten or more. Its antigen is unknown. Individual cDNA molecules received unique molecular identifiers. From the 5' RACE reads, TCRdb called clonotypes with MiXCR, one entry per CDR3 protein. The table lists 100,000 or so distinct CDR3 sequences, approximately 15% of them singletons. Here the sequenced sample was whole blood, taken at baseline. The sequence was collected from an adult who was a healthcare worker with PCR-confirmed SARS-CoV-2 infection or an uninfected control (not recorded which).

In nucleotides, the CDR3 is TGTGCCAGCAGTTACTCTGGGCAGAAAGAGACCCAGTACTTC. Its protein product is CASSYSGQKETQYF. This sequence joins TRBV6-5 and TRBJ2-5; no definite D call. CDR1 and CDR2 (germline): MNHEY, SVGAGI. The CDR3 contains 14 residues. The ends were cut back, 0 bases at V and 3 bases at J, with 8 bases in the middle.